The next 27 T cell receptor beta chains were all read from a single sample in a study of cytomegalovirus exposure and HLA in healthy donors. PCR involved 60 Vbeta and 13 Jbeta primers. The table came from immunoSEQ multiplex PCR; TCRdb's copy has only in-frame clones and leaves some out. This sample has over 90,000 clones, with approximately 72% found just once. Sequenced material: PBMCs. These receptors all come from a woman in her forties or fifties in good health and CMV-seronegative.

The rearrangement uses TRBV19 and TRBJ1-1; the match to TRBD1 covers 8 bases. The CDR3 extends over 14 amino acids. V shed 3 bases, J shed 2 bases, and the junction held 2 bases outside the gene matches. Germline loops: CDR1 LNHDA, CDR2 SQIVND (reference sequence). CDR3 bases: TGTGCCAGTAGTATCCCAGGGGGCAACACTGAAGCTTTCTTT. It specifies CASSIPGGNTEAFF. Complete variable domain (other parts from reference TRBV19 and TRBJ1-1): DGGITQSPKYLFRKEGQNVTLSCEQNLNHDAMYWYRQDPGQGLRLIYYSQIVNDFQKGDIAEGYSVSREKKESFPLTVTSAQKNPTAFYLCASSIPGGNTEAFFGQGTRLTVV.

The chain uses TRBV5-1 and TRBJ2-2; D possibly corresponds to TRBD1 (6 bases). CDR1 and CDR2 (germline): SGHRS, YFSETQ. The CDR3 spans 13 residues. V was pared by 5 bases and J by 3 bases, with 8 bases between. The CDR3: CASRPGDTGELFF. The CDR3 coding sequence is TGCGCCAGCAGGCCAGGGGACACCGGGGAGCTGTTTTTT.

This chain joins TRBV6-6 and TRBJ1-1, with 9 bases fitting TRBD1. Germline CDR1 MNHNY, CDR2 SVGAGI (reference sequence). V trimming: 8 bases; J trimming: 1 base; junction bases outside the gene matches: 5. This CDR3 contains 14 residues. CDR3 sequence (DNA): TGTGCCAGCGGGCCGGACAGGGGGAACACTGAAGCTTTCTTT. This codes for CASGPDRGNTEAFF.

The chain links TRBV6-4 to TRBJ2-7; D may be TRBD1 (6 bases). The CDR3 contains 18 residues. Germline V CDR1 and CDR2: MRHNA, SNTAGT. V was trimmed by 0 bases and J by 4 bases, leaving 22 bases between them. The CDR3 nucleotides are TGTGCCAGCAGTGACTCTAAGGTCGAAGACAGGCCGTCGTACGAGCAGTACTTC. It is translated as CASSDSKVEDRPSYEQYF.

The chain has TRBV2 and TRBJ1-4, with TRBD1 matching over 8 bases. The CDR3 spans 15 residues. Germline CDR1 is SNHLY and CDR2 is FYNNEI. The trim removed 6 bases at V and 5 bases at J, leaving 8 bases unmatched. The CDR3 DNA reads TGTGCCAGCAGCCGGAGGACAGGGCGGAATGAAAAACTGTTTTTT. Amino acid sequence: CASSRRTGRNEKLFF. The entire variable domain, with the rest obtained from reference TRBV2 and TRBJ1-4, is as follows: EPEVTQTPSHQVTQMGQEVILRCVPISNHLYFYWYRQILGQKVEFLVSFYNNEISEKSEIFDDQFSVERPDGSNFTLKIRSTKLEDSAMYFCASSRRTGRNEKLFFGSGTQLSVL.

The chain couples TRBV19 to TRBJ2-1; TRBD2 is a possible D gene (6 bases). V lost 3 bases, J lost 6 bases, and 9 bases lay in between. Germline CDR1 reads LNHDA; CDR2 reads SQIVND (reference sequence). The CDR3 length is 13 residues. CDR3 sequence: CASSILLANEQFF. For the CDR3, the DNA is TGTGCCAGTAGTATTTTACTAGCCAATGAGCAGTTCTTC.

V usage is TRBV4-2 and J usage is TRBJ2-2; a weak D match, TRBD2 (6 bases). V lost 4 bases and J lost 6, with 15 bases in between. CDR1 LGHNA and CDR2 YNFKEQ come from the germline V gene. The CDR3 is made up of 15 amino acids. The CDR3 nucleotides read TGTGCCAGCAGCCCCCGGGAGACTGGGGCCGGGGAGCTGTTTTTT. Translating gives CASSPRETGAGELFF.

The J gene is TRBJ2-7, the V gene TRBV13; TRBD1 aligns across 9 bases. The trim removed 5 bases at V and 7 bases at J, leaving 15 bases unmatched. The CDR3 sequence is 16 residues long. From germline, CDR1 is PRHDT and CDR2 FYEKMQ (reference sequence). The CDR3 region is CASSASSGQGEGEQYF. The CDR3 coding sequence is TGTGCCAGCAGCGCGTCCTCGGGACAGGGAGAGGGAGAGCAGTACTTC.

The chain links TRBV18 to TRBJ1-6; no clear D. Germline-derived CDR1 and CDR2 are KGHSH and LQKENI. The V and J ends lost 4 bases and 9 bases respectively, with 19 bases between them. CDR3 length equals 16 residues. CDR3 sequence: CASSLSTDFFISPLHF. For the CDR3, the DNA is TGTGCCAGCTCACTCTCGACCGACTTCTTTATTTCACCCCTCCACTTT.

The V gene is TRBV30, the J gene TRBJ1-5; D gene unclear. V was shortened by 0 bases and J by 0 bases, with 6 bases between the two germline ends. The germline V gene encodes CDR1 GTSNPN and CDR2 SVGIG (reference sequence). The CDR3 is 14 residues long. CDR3 region: CAWSVLSSNQPQHF. DNA of the CDR3: TGTGCCTGGAGTGTACTTAGTAGCAATCAGCCCCAGCATTTT.

The J gene is TRBJ1-2, the V gene TRBV5-4, with TRBD1 matching over 7 bases. Trimming cost V 0 bases and J 3 bases; bases outside gene matches: 8. This CDR3 has 16 amino acids. Germline lookup yields CDR1 SGHNT and CDR2 YYREEE (reference sequence). In DNA, the CDR3 is TGTGCCAGCAGCTTGGCCGGAGCAGGGGGTGACTATGGCTACACCTTC. Amino acids: CASSLAGAGGDYGYTF.

This sequence joins TRBV18 and TRBJ2-2, with no clear D. The germline V and J ends were trimmed by 3 bases and 5 bases, with 4 bases remaining between them. This CDR3 region has 12 residues. Germline V CDR1 and CDR2: KGHSH, LQKENI. CDR3 loop: CASSPQTGELFF. DNA of the CDR3: TGTGCCAGCTCACCCCAGACCGGGGAGCTGTTTTTT.

As to this clone: This specimen includes other DNA sequences encoding the same CDR3. This chain connects TRBV7-9 to TRBJ2-7, with a tentative D call TRBD1 (5 bases). The CDR3 runs 15 residues. Trimming stripped 1 base from V and 5 bases from J, with 15 bases between. Germline V lookup: CDR1 SEHNR, CDR2 FQNEAQ (reference sequence). CDR3 residues: CASSLDLQGIHEQYF. The DNA for the CDR3 is TGTGCCAGCAGCTTAGATCTTCAGGGCATCCACGAGCAGTACTTC.

The rearrangement links TRBV6-1 to TRBJ2-1; 8 bases match TRBD2. After removal of 3 bases from V and 0 bases from J, the junction contained 7 bases not matched to a gene. Germline V CDR1 and CDR2: MNHNS, SASEGT. The CDR3 is made up of 17 amino acids. Here the CDR3 reads CASSDFSGASSYNEQFF. CDR3 in DNA: TGTGCCAGCAGTGATTTTAGCGGGGCGAGCTCCTACAATGAGCAGTTCTTC.

V usage is TRBV2 and J usage is TRBJ2-7; weak D call: TRBD1 (5 bases). V dropped 1 base and J dropped 12 bases, with 10 bases sitting between them. CDR3 size: 11 residues. CDR1 and CDR2 (germline): SNHLY, FYNNEI. DNA for the CDR3: TGTGCCAGCAGTGAAGAAGGGGTCCGGTACTTC. Its translation: CASSEEGVRYF.

The chain joins TRBV7-9 to TRBJ2-1; D gene ambiguous. The V end was cut by 6 bases, the J end by 0 bases, with 9 bases between. The CDR3 is 14 amino acids. Germline V gene data show CDR1 as SEHNR and CDR2 as FQNEAQ (reference sequence). As DNA, the CDR3 is TGTGCCAGCAGTTCTAGTGGCTCCTACAATGAGCAGTTCTTC. Translating it yields CASSSSGSYNEQFF.

J is TRBJ2-7 and V is TRBV28, with TRBD1 identical over 9 bases. CDR3 length: 15 residues. CDR1 MDHEN and CDR2 SYDVKM come from the germline V gene. V shed 4 bases, J shed 3 bases, and the junction held 7 bases outside the gene matches. The CDR3 reads CASSYGTGWNYEQYF. CDR3 coding DNA: TGTGCCAGCAGTTACGGGACAGGGTGGAACTACGAGCAGTACTTC. The complete variable domain, with remaining parts taken from reference TRBV28 and TRBJ2-7, reads DVKVTQSSRYLVKRTGEKVFLECVQDMDHENMFWYRQDPGLGLRLIYFSYDVKMKEKGDIPEGYSVSREKKERFSLILESASTNQTSMYLCASSYGTGWNYEQYFGPGTRLTVT.

This chain connects TRBV6-4 to TRBJ1-2, with D perhaps TRBD1 (6 bases). The V gene lost 4 bases and the J gene lost 5 bases, with 8 bases spanning the gap. There are 12 residues in the CDR3. Germline assignment: CDR1 MRHNA and CDR2 SNTAGT. The CDR3 is CASSGQGYGYTF. DNA for the CDR3: TGTGCCAGCAGTGGCCAGGGGTATGGCTACACCTTC.

Turning to this clone: An end of the junction differs from the germline gene, which may be a read error. V usage is TRBV7-2 and J usage is TRBJ2-7; TRBD2 matches at 8 bases. This CDR3 has 16 amino acids. Germline loops: CDR1 SGHTA, CDR2 FQGNSA. CDR3 DNA sequence: TGTGCCAGCAGCTTAGTAGCCACTAGCGGTCCCTACGAGCAGTACTTT. It codes for CASSLVATSGPYEQYF.

The J gene is TRBJ2-3, the V gene TRBV18; D unresolved. The germline V gene encodes CDR1 KGHSH and CDR2 LQKENI. The CDR3 runs 12 residues. Deletions cut 6 bases from V and 11 bases from J, with 15 bases between. CDR3 protein: CASSKEAHGQYF. DNA of the CDR3: TGTGCCAGCTCCAAAGAGGCCCATGGGCAGTATTTT. Full variable domain (outside the CDR3, taken from reference TRBV18 and TRBJ2-3): NAGVMQNPRHLVRRRGQEARLRCSPMKGHSHVYWYRQLPEEGLKFMVYLQKENIIDESGMPKERFSAEFPKEGPSILRIQQVVRGDSAAYFCASSKEAHGQYFGPGTRLTVL.

V usage is TRBV2 and J usage is TRBJ2-1; 7 bases match TRBD2. In germline, CDR1 is SNHLY, CDR2 FYNNEI. This CDR3 is built from 15 residues. Unmatched junction bases numbered 10, after V lost 7 bases and J lost 4 bases. CDR3 loop: CASNIGGRGYNEQFF. The CDR3 DNA follows: TGTGCCAGCAATATCGGGGGGAGAGGTTACAATGAGCAGTTCTTC.

The rearrangement links TRBV4-1 to TRBJ2-1; D uncertain. This CDR3 spans 15 amino acids. The germline CDR1 and CDR2 sequences are MGHRA and YSYEKL. The ends were cut back, 4 bases at V and 1 base at J, with 11 bases in the middle. The DNA of the CDR3 is TGCGCCAGCAGCCCCCACCGGAGATCCTACAATGAGCAGTTCTTC. This codes for CASSPHRRSYNEQFF.

The chain employs TRBV2 and TRBJ2-5; 15 bases agree with TRBD2. V lost 4 bases to trimming and J lost 5 bases; unmatched junction nucleotides: 5. The CDR3 runs 16 residues. Germline V gene lookup returns CDR1 SNHLY and CDR2 FYNNEI. Here the CDR3 DNA reads TGTGCCAGCAGTGGGACTAGCGGGGGGGCCGGGGAGACCCAGTACTTC. Its protein is CASSGTSGGAGETQYF.

The chain has TRBV5-1 and TRBJ1-1; a weak D match, TRBD1 (6 bases). The CDR3 totals 14 residues. Trimming took 4 bases from V and 2 from J, leaving 12 bases between them. Germline V gives CDR1 SGHRS, CDR2 YFSETQ. The CDR3 sequence is CASSIVQGNTEAFF. CDR3 in DNA: TGCGCCAGCAGCATAGTACAGGGTAACACTGAAGCTTTCTTT.

The rearrangement joins TRBV30 to TRBJ1-5; D unclear. Trimming shortened V by 2 bases and J by 4 bases, and 9 bases separated the two germline ends. The CDR3 has 13 residues. Germline CDR1 GTSNPN, CDR2 SVGIG (reference sequence). The DNA of the CDR3 is TGTGCCTGGAGTACACAGAGAAATCAGCCCCAGCATTTT. It is translated as CAWSTQRNQPQHF.

V gene TRBV4-3 combines with J gene TRBJ2-5, with 10 positions matching TRBD2. With the DNA end fitting TRBJ2-7 better, the J assignment may be wrong. The CDR3 has 18 residues. In germline, CDR1 is LGHNA, CDR2 YSLEER. DNA for the CDR3: TGCGCCAGCAGCCAAGACCCGGGGCTAGCGGGAGTATCCTACGAGCAGTACTTC. Protein: CASSQDPGLAGVSYEQYF.

This chain connects TRBV2 to TRBJ2-3, with a weak D call TRBD2 (6 bases). V shed 8 bases and J shed 6 bases, with 6 bases lying between them. Germline lookup yields CDR1 SNHLY and CDR2 FYNNEI. The CDR3 has 10 amino acids. CDR3 in amino acids: CASLADTQYF. In DNA, the CDR3 is TGTGCCAGCCTAGCGGATACGCAGTATTTT.